A single sample gave rise to the 21 T cell receptor beta chains below, sequenced in a study of T-cell memory formation after mild COVID-19. TCRdb independently ran MiXCR on the 5' RACE reads; one entry per CDR3 protein. The table records hundreds of thousands of distinct CDR3 sequences, over 15% of them present only once. The sample comprised PBMCs or a T cell subset sorted from them (not recorded which). The receptors shown here come from an adult woman who had mild COVID-19 (a few samples of this study predate the infection). Cell type and time point are not known.

In this sample, this clonotype turned up a few times. J is TRBJ1-1 and V is TRBV7-9; D unclear. Trimming pared 5 bases from V and 0 bases from J, leaving 13 bases between. From germline, CDR1 is SEHNR and CDR2 FQNEAQ (reference sequence). This CDR3 comprises 15 residues. The CDR3 loop is CASSPHTYMNTEAFF. The CDR3 bases are TGTGCCAGCAGCCCCCACACGTACATGAACACTGAAGCTTTCTTT.

This chain links TRBV6-2 or TRBV6-3 with TRBJ2-7, with 12 positions matching TRBD2. Germline lookup yields CDR1 MNHEY and CDR2 SVGEGT. The CDR3 has 18 amino acids. The J segment lost 0 bases and the V segment lost 6 bases, leaving 12 bases of the junction unmatched. This chain's CDR3 is CASRTGLAGPLSSYEQYF. CDR3 DNA sequence: TGTGCCAGCAGAACGGGACTAGCGGGTCCCTTGAGCTCCTACGAGCAGTACTTC.

This clonotype was counted between two and nine times. The chain couples TRBV30 to TRBJ1-5; D might be TRBD1 (6 bases). The length of the CDR3 is 16 residues. The germline V gene encodes CDR1 GTSNPN and CDR2 SVGIG (reference sequence). The V end was cut by 1 base, the J end by 2 bases, with 15 bases between. The CDR3 is CAWSGYRGAGNQPQHF. The CDR3 nucleotides are TGTGCCTGGAGTGGATATCGGGGGGCAGGCAATCAGCCCCAGCATTTT.

This clonotype showed up just a few times. The chain couples TRBV19 to TRBJ2-1; a possible D gene is TRBD2 (6 bases). This CDR3 has 14 amino acids. Germline V lookup: CDR1 LNHDA, CDR2 SQIVND (reference sequence). The V end was cut by 3 bases, the J end by 5 bases, with 11 bases between. CDR3 in amino acids: CASSIGGNNNEQFF. The CDR3 bases are TGTGCCAGTAGTATCGGCGGGAACAACAATGAGCAGTTCTTC.

The chain joins TRBV7-6 to TRBJ2-1, with D perhaps matching TRBD1 (5 bases). With 1 base removed from V and 7 bases from J, the gap between germline ends came to 14 bases. The CDR3 spans 15 residues. Looked up from germline, CDR1 is SGHVS and CDR2 is FNYEAQ. CDR3 loop: CASSLVSSGPNEQFF. The CDR3 region has the DNA TGTGCCAGCAGCTTAGTGTCCTCAGGGCCAAATGAGCAGTTCTTC.

The chain has TRBV4-3 and TRBJ1-1, with D unresolved. The CDR3 is made up of 12 amino acids. V shed 4 bases and J shed 7 bases, with 10 bases lying between them. Germline V gene lookup returns CDR1 LGHNA and CDR2 YSLEER. The CDR3 DNA follows: TGCGCCAGCAGCCGCGGGTCGCATGAAGCTTTCTTT. It codes for CASSRGSHEAFF.

The rearrangement uses TRBV19 and TRBJ1-1; no definite D call. Germline V gene lookup returns CDR1 LNHDA and CDR2 SQIVND (reference sequence). This CDR3 contains 15 residues. The germline V and J ends were trimmed by 6 bases and 4 bases, with 18 bases remaining between them. The CDR3, as DNA: TGTGCCAGTAGCTTAACGAAGACGTTAATCACTGAAGCTTTCTTT. Its protein product is CASSLTKTLITEAFF.

The J gene is TRBJ2-1, the V gene TRBV7-9, with D tentatively TRBD1 or TRBD2 (6 bases each). Trimming took off 5 bases at V and 3 bases at J, with 17 bases between the two ends. Germline V gene sequence: CDR1 SEHNR, CDR2 FQNEAQ (reference sequence). The CDR3 has 16 residues. The DNA for the CDR3 is TGTGCCAGCAGCAAAGGGGGGACAAGCCGCTACAATGAGCAGTTCTTC. This sequence encodes CASSKGGTSRYNEQFF.

The rearrangement uses TRBV5-6 and TRBJ1-2, with D maybe TRBD1 (5 bases). V was cut by 1 base and J by 3 bases, with 16 bases left in between. Germline CDR1 SGHDT, CDR2 YYEEEE. This CDR3 is 16 amino acids long. CDR3 protein: CASSLLVQTEHYGYTF. CDR3 DNA: TGTGCCAGCAGCTTGCTTGTTCAGACAGAGCACTATGGCTACACCTTC.

This clonotype turned up a few times. This chain uses TRBV6-5 with TRBJ2-7; the D gene could be TRBD1 or TRBD2 (5 bases each). Trimming stripped 6 bases from V and 4 bases from J, with 19 bases between. CDR3 length: 15 amino acids. Germline V CDR1 and CDR2: MNHEY, SVGAGI. CDR3 nucleotide sequence: TGTGCCAGCAGCCCCTCTCCGGGGCAACTTTACGAGCAGTACTTC. It encodes CASSPSPGQLYEQYF.

The rearrangement joins TRBV5-1 to TRBJ2-2; D uncertain. The CDR3 consists of 18 residues. Germline loops: CDR1 SGHRS, CDR2 YFSETQ. Trimming stripped 2 bases from V and 2 bases from J, with 19 bases between. CDR3 protein: CASSLRTRTAVNTGELFF. The CDR3 DNA is TGCGCCAGCAGCTTAAGAACCCGGACGGCCGTCAACACCGGGGAGCTGTTTTTT.

This sequence joins TRBV6-6 and TRBJ1-5, with D maybe TRBD1 (6 bases). Per the germline V gene, CDR1 is MNHNY and CDR2 is SVGAGI (reference sequence). Between the trimmed V and J ends, which lost 5 bases and 4 bases, there was a span of 12 bases. CDR3 length: 14 amino acids. The CDR3 region has the DNA TGTGCCAGCAGTGGAAGGGGACAAAATCAGCCCCAGCATTTT. This gives the protein CASSGRGQNQPQHF.

Only a few counts were recorded for this clonotype. The CDR3 DNA reads TGCGCCAGCTCCGACCCCAGGGGGTCCTACGAGCAGTACTTC. The encoded protein is CASSDPRGSYEQYF. The rearrangement links TRBV5-1 to TRBJ2-7; 7 bases match TRBD1. The CDR3 totals 14 residues. Germline values: CDR1 SGHRS, CDR2 YFSETQ. The V gene end was trimmed by 7 bases and the J gene end by 1 base; junction bases not matched to a gene: 8.

V and J are TRBV7-9 and TRBJ2-2; the D gene could be TRBD1 or TRBD2 (5 bases each). The V end was cut by 5 bases, the J end by 6 bases, with 25 bases between. This CDR3 is 18 amino acids long. Germline lookup yields CDR1 SEHNR and CDR2 FQNEAQ (reference sequence). The CDR3 sequence: CASSQNPAGTGSAGELFF. CDR3 sequence (DNA): TGTGCCAGCAGCCAAAATCCCGCCGGGACGGGGAGTGCCGGGGAGCTGTTTTTT.

The V gene is TRBV29-1, the J gene TRBJ1-6, with D perhaps TRBD1 (6 bases). This CDR3 contains 13 residues. Germline V CDR1 and CDR2: SQVTM, ANQGSEA. The CDR3 here is CAGASSYNSPLHF. Written as DNA, the CDR3 is TGCGCGGGGGCCAGCTCCTATAATTCACCCCTCCACTTT.

The chain joins TRBV6-2 or TRBV6-3 to TRBJ2-3; maybe TRBD1 (5 bases). V gave up 7 bases and J gave up 4 bases, with 12 bases separating them. Germline V CDR1 and CDR2: MNHEY, SVGEGT. The CDR3 is 13 amino acids. DNA for the CDR3: TGTGCCAGCACCGCGACAGTGTCAGATACGCAGTATTTT. Translated: CASTATVSDTQYF.

This clonotype was seen only a few times. The chain recombines TRBV7-2 with TRBJ2-1; D is perhaps TRBD1 or TRBD2 (5 bases each). The V gene lost 7 bases and the J gene lost 6 bases, with 19 bases spanning the gap. The CDR3 has 15 amino acids. Per germline, CDR1 SGHTA and CDR2 FQGNSA. The CDR3 DNA is TGTGCCAGCACCCTCAGAGGCCTTGGGGGCAATGAGCAGTTCTTC. It codes for CASTLRGLGGNEQFF.

J is TRBJ1-1 and V is TRBV5-1; perhaps TRBD1 as D (5 bases). The CDR3 contains 13 residues. CDR1 SGHRS and CDR2 YFSETQ come from the germline V gene. Trimming shortened V by 4 bases and J by 4 bases, and 11 bases separated the two germline ends. This chain's CDR3 is CASSASGRTEAFF. CDR3 DNA sequence: TGCGCCAGCAGCGCCTCGGGACGCACTGAAGCTTTCTTT.

The chain uses TRBV7-6 and TRBJ1-2; 9 bases are shared with TRBD1. This CDR3 contains 16 residues. The germline V gene encodes CDR1 SGHVS and CDR2 FNYEAQ. V gave up 5 bases and J gave up 4 bases; unmatched junction bases: 11. The CDR3 DNA is TGTGCCAGCAGCCCCGAACCGGGACAGGGAAGCTATGGCTACACCTTC. Protein product: CASSPEPGQGSYGYTF.

J is TRBJ1-2 and V is TRBV5-1, with 8 bases that match TRBD1. This CDR3 has 14 amino acids. J gave up 4 bases and V 5 bases, and 7 bases lay outside the gene matches. Germline lookup yields CDR1 SGHRS and CDR2 YFSETQ. The CDR3 coding sequence is TGCGCCAGCAGGCCGGGACAGGAGACCTATGGCTACACCTTC. Encoded protein: CASRPGQETYGYTF. The full variable domain, rest sourced from reference TRBV5-1 and TRBJ1-2, is KAGVTQTPRYLIKTRGQQVTLSCSPISGHRSVSWYQQTPGQGLQFLFEYFSETQRNKGNFPGRFSGRQFSNSRSEMNVSTLELGDSALYLCASRPGQETYGYTFGSGTRLTVV.

This clonotype turned up a few times. The rearrangement uses TRBV3-1 and TRBJ2-1, with a weak D call TRBD2 (5 bases). The germline V and J ends were trimmed by 1 base and 7 bases, with 11 bases remaining between them. CDR1 LGHDT and CDR2 YNNKEL come from the germline V gene (reference sequence). This CDR3 contains 14 residues. For the CDR3, the DNA is TGTGCCAGCAGCCAAGGACTATCTTCAAATGAGCAGTTCTTC. Translated, it gives CASSQGLSSNEQFF.